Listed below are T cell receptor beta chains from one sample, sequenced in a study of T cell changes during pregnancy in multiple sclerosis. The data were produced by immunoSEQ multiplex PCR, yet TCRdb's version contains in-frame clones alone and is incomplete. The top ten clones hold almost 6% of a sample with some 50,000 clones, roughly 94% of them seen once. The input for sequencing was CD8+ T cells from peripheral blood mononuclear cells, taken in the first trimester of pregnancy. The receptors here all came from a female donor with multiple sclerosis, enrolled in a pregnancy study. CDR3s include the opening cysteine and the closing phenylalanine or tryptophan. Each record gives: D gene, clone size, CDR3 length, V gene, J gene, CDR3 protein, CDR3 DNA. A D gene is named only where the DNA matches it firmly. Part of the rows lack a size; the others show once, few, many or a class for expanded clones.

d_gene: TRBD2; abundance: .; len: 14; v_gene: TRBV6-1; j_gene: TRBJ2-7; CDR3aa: CASSEGLGGYEQYF; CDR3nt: TGTGCCAGCAGTGAGGGACTAGGGGGCTACGAGCAGTACTTC
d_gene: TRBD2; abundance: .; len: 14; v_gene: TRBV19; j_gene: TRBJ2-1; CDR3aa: CASSPGGIYNEQFF; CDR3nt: TGTGCCAGTAGTCCGGGGGGGATCTACAATGAGCAGTTCTTC
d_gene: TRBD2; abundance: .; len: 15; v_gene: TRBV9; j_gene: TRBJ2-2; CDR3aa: CASSVDGTSTGELFF; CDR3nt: TGTGCCAGCAGCGTAGATGGGACTAGCACCGGGGAGCTGTTTTTT
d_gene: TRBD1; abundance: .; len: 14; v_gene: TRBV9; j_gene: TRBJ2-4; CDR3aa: CASSEGQGGNIQYF; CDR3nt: TGTGCCAGCAGCGAGGGACAGGGAGGGAACATTCAGTACTTC
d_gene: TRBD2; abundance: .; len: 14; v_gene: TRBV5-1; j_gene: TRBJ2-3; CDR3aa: CATTGGLSTDTQYF; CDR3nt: TGCGCCACTACGGGAGGCCTTAGCACAGATACGCAGTATTTT
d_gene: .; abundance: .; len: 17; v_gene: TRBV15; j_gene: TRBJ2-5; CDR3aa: CATSRVRSGEGQETQYF; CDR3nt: TGTGCCACCAGCAGAGTCCGGTCGGGTGAGGGCCAAGAGACCCAGTACTTC
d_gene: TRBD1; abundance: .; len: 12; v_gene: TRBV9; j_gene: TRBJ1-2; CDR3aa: CASTDRAYGYTF; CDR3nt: TGTGCCAGCACCGACAGGGCTTATGGCTACACCTTC
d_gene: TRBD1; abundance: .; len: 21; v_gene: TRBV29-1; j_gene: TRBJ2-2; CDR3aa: CSVELRLRDRVYGSDTGELFF; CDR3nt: TGCAGCGTTGAGTTACGACTCCGGGACAGGGTTTATGGGAGTGACACCGGGGAGCTGTTTTTT
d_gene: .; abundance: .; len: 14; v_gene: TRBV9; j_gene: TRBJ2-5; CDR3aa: CASSVTSAQETQYF; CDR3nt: TGTGCCAGCAGCGTAACATCCGCCCAAGAGACCCAGTACTTC
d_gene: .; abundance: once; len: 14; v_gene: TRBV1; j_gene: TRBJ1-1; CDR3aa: CTSSQLPRSTEAFF; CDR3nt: TGCACCAGCAGCCAACTGCCGCGGAGCACTGAAGCTTTCTTT
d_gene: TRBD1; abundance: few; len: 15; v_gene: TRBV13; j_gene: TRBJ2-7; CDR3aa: CASSFPGQGLYEQYF; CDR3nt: TGTGCCAGCAGCTTTCCGGGACAGGGTTTATACGAGCAGTACTTC
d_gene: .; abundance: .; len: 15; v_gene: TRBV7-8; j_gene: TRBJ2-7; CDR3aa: CASSLWIDSSYEQYF; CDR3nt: TGTGCCAGCAGCTTATGGATCGACAGCTCCTACGAGCAGTACTTC
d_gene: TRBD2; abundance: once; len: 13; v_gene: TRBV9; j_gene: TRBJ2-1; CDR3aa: CASSVGLDYEQFF; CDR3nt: TGTGCCAGCAGCGTGGGACTAGACTATGAGCAGTTCTTC
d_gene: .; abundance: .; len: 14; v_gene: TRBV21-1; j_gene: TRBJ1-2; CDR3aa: CASSKVGRGYGYTF; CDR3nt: TGTGCCAGCAGCAAAGTAGGCCGGGGGTATGGCTACACCTTC
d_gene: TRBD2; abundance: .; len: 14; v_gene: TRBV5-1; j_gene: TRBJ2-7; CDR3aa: CASSLRAGAYEQYF; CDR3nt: TGCGCCAGCAGCTTAAGAGCGGGAGCCTACGAGCAGTACTTC
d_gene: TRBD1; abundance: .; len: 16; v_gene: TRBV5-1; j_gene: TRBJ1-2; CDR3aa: CASSFSPETGGYGYTF; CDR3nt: TGCGCCAGCAGCTTTTCCCCAGAGACAGGGGGCTATGGCTACACCTTC
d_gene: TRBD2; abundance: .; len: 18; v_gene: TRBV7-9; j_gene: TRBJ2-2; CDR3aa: CASSPHRRLASDTGELFF; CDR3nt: TGTGCCAGCAGCCCGCATCGTAGACTAGCGAGTGACACCGGGGAGCTGTTTTTT
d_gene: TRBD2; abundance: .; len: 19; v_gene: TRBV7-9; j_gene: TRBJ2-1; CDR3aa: CASSPQTSGRVLGGIEQFF; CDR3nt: TGTGCCAGCAGCCCCCAGACTAGCGGGAGGGTCCTCGGGGGGATTGAGCAGTTCTTC
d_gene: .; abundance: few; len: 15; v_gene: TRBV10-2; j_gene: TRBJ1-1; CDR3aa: CASSEAGWIGTEAFF; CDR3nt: TGCGCCAGCAGTGAGGCAGGGTGGATAGGCACTGAAGCTTTCTTT
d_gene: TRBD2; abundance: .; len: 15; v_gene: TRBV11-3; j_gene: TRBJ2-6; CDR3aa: CASSPGRAGANVLTF; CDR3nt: TGTGCCAGCAGTCCCGGGAGGGCTGGGGCCAACGTCCTGACTTTC
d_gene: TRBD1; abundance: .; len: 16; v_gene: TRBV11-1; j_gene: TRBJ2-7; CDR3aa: CASSSEAGTGIWEQYF; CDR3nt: TGTGCCAGCAGCTCGGAGGCTGGGACAGGGATTTGGGAGCAGTACTTC
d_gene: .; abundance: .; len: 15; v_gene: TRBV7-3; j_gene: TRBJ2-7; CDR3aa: CASSFGGGFSYEQYF; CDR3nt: TGTGCCAGCAGCTTCGGTGGCGGGTTTTCCTACGAGCAGTACTTC
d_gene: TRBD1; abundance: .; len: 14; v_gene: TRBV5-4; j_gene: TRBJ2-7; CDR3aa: CASSYTGVSYEQYF; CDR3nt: TGTGCCAGCAGCTATACAGGGGTCTCCTACGAGCAGTACTTC
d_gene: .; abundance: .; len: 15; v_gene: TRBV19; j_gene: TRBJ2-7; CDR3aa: CASSSVAGGSYEQYF; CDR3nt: TGTGCCAGTAGTAGCGTAGCCGGGGGTTCCTACGAGCAGTACTTC